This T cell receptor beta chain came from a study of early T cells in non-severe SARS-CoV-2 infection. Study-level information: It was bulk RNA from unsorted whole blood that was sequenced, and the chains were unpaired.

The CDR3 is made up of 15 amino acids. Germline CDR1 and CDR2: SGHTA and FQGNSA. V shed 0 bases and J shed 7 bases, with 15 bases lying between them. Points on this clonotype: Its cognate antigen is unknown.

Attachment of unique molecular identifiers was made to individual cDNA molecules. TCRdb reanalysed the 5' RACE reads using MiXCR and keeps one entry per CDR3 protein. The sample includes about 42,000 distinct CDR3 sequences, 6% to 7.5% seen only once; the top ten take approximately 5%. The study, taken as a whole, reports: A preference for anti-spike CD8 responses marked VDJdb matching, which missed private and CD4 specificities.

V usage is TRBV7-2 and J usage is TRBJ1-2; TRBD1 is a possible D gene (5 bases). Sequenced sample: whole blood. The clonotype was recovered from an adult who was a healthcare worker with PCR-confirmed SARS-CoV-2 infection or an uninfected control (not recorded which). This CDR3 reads CASSLALQGRGGYTF. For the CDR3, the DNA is TGTGCCAGCAGCTTAGCGTTGCAGGGCCGGGGTGGCTACACCTTC.